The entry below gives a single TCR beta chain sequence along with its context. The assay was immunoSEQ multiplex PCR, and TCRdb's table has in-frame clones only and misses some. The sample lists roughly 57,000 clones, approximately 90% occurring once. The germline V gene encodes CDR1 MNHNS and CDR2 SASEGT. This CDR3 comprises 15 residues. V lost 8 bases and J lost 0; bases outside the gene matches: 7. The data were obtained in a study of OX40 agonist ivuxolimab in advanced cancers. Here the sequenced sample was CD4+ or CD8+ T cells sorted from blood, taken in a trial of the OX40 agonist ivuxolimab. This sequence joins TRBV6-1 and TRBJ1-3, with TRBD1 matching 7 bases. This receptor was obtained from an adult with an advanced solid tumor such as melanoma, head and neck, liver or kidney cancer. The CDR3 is CASRGDRDSGNTIYF. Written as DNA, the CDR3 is TGTGCCAGCCGGGGAGACAGGGACTCTGGAAACACCATATATTTT.